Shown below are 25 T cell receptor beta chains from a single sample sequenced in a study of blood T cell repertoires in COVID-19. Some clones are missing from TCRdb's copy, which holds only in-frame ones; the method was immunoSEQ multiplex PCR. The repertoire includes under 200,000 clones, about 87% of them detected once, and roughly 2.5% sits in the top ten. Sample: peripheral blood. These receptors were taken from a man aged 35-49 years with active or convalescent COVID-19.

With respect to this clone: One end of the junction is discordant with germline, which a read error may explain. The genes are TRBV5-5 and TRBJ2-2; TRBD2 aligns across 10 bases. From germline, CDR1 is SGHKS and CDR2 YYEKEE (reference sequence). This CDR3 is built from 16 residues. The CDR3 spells CASSLEVGLATGELFF. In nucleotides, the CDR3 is TGTGCCAGCAGTTTGGAAGTGGGACTAGCGACCGGGGAGCTGTTTTTT.

This CDR3 reads CASSITKQQATSYGYTF. The CDR3 bases are TGTGCCAGCAGCATAACCAAACAACAGGCCACCTCCTATGGCTACACCTTC. The rearrangement uses TRBV7-8 and TRBJ1-2, with D maybe TRBD1 (5 bases). The CDR3 runs to 17 residues. V was pared by 5 bases and J by 4 bases, with 23 bases between. Germline loops: CDR1 SGHVS, CDR2 FQNEAQ.

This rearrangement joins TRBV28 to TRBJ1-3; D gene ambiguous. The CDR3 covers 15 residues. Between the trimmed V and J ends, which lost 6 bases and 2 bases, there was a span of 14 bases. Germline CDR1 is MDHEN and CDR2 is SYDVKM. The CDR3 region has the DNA TGTGCCAGCAGGCCGGCGGGGTGGGCTGGAAACACCATATATTTT. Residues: CASRPAGWAGNTIYF.

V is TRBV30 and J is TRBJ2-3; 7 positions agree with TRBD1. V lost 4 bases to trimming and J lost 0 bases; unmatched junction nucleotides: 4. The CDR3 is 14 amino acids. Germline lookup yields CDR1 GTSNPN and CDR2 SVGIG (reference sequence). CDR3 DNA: TGTGCCTGGAACCGACAGGGAAGCACAGATACGCAGTATTTT. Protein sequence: CAWNRQGSTDTQYF.

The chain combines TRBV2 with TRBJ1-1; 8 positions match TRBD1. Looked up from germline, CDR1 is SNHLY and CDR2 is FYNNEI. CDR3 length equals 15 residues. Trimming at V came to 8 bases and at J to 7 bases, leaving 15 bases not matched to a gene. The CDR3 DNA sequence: TGTGCCAGCGAAAATCTTTCTTTCGGGACAGGTGAAGCTTTCTTT. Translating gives CASENLSFGTGEAFF.

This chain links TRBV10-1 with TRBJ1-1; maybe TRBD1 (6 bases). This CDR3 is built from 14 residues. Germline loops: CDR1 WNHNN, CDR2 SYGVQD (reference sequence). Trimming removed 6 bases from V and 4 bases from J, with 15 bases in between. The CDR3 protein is CASSANRVGTEAFF. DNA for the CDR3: TGCGCCAGCAGCGCTAACAGGGTGGGCACTGAAGCTTTCTTT.

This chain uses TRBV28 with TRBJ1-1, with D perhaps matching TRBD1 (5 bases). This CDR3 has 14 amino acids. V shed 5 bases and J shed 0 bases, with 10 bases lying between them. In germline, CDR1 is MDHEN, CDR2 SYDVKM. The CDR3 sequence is CASSPTTVNTEAFF. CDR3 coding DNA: TGTGCCAGCAGTCCAACGACAGTGAACACTGAAGCTTTCTTT. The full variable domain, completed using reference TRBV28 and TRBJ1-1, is DVKVTQSSRYLVKRTGEKVFLECVQDMDHENMFWYRQDPGLGLRLIYFSYDVKMKEKGDIPEGYSVSREKKERFSLILESASTNQTSMYLCASSPTTVNTEAFFGQGTRLTVV.

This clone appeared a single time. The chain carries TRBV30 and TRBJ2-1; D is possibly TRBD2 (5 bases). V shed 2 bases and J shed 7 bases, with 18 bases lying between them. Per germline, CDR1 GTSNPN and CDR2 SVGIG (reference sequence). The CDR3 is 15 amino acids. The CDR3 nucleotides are TGTGCCTGGAGTACTCTCGCCGGGGTGGGTAATGAGCAGTTCTTC. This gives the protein CAWSTLAGVGNEQFF.

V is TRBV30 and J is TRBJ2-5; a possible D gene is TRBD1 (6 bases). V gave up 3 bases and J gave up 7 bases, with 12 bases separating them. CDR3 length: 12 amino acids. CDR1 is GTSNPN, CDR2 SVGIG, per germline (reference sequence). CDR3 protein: CAWRLIRGTQYF. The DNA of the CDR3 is TGTGCCTGGAGACTGATCAGGGGGACCCAGTACTTC.

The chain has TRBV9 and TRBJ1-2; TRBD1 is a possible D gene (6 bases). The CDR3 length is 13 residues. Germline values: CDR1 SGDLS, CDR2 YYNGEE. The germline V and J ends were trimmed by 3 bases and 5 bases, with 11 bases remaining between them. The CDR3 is CASSAVGGYGYTF. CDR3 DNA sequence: TGTGCCAGCAGCGCGGTAGGGGGATATGGCTACACCTTC.

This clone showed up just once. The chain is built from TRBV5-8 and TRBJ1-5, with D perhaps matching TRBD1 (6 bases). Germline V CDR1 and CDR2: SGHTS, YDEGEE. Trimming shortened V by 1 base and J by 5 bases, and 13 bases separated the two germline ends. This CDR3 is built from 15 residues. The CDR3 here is CASSLPPGDDQPQHF. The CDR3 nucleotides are TGTGCCAGCAGCTTGCCACCAGGGGACGATCAGCCCCAGCATTTT.

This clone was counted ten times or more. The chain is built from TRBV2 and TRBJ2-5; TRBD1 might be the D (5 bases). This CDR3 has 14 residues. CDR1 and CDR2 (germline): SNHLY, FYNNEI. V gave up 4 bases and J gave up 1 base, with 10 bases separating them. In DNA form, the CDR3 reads TGTGCCAGCAGTGTCGACAGATTCCAAGAGACCCAGTACTTC. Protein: CASSVDRFQETQYF. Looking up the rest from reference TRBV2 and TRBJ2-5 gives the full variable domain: EPEVTQTPSHQVTQMGQEVILRCVPISNHLYFYWYRQILGQKVEFLVSFYNNEISEKSEIFDDQFSVERPDGSNFTLKIRSTKLEDSAMYFCASSVDRFQETQYFGPGTRLLVL.

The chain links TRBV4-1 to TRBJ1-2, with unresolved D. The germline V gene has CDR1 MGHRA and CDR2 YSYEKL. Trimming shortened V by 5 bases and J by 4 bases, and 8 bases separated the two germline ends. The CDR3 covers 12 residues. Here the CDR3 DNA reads TGCGCCAGCAGCGCACAGAGCTATGGCTACACCTTC. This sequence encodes CASSAQSYGYTF.

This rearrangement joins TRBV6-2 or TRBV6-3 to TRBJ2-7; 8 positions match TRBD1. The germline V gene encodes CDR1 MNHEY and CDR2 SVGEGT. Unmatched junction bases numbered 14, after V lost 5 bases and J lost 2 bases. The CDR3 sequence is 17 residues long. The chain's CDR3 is CASSKPPPGTGPYEQYF. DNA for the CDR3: TGTGCCAGCAGTAAACCTCCCCCCGGGACAGGACCCTACGAGCAGTACTTC.

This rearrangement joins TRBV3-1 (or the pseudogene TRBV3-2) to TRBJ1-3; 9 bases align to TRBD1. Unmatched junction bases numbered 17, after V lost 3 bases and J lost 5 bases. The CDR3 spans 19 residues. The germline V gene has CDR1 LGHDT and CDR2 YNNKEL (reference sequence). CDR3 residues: CASSHGPWAGQGRRNTIYF. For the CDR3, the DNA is TGTGCCAGCAGCCATGGGCCGTGGGCCGGACAGGGGAGGAGAAACACCATATATTTT.

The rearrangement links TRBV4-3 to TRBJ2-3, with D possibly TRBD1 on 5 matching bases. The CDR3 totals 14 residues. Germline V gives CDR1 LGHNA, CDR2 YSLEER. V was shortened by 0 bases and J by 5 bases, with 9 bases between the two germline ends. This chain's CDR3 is CASSQDLTGDTQYF. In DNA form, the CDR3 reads TGCGCCAGCAGCCAAGATCTCACAGGAGATACGCAGTATTTT.

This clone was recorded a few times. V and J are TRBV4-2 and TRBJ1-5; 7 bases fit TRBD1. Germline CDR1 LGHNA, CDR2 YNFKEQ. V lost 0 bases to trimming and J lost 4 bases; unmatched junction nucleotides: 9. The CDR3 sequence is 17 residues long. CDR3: CASSQENRDRENQPQHF. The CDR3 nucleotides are TGTGCCAGCAGCCAAGAAAACCGAGACAGGGAAAATCAGCCCCAGCATTTT.

The CDR3 DNA reads TGTGCCAGCAGCCTTAGGGACAGGGGGCAGGGCTACACCTTC. This codes for CASSLRDRGQGYTF. The chain combines TRBV7-2 with TRBJ1-2, with 12 nucleotides matching TRBD1. CDR1 and CDR2 from the germline V gene are SGHTA and FQGNSA. V was clipped by 5 bases and J by 8 bases; unmatched bases: 6. This CDR3 has 14 amino acids.

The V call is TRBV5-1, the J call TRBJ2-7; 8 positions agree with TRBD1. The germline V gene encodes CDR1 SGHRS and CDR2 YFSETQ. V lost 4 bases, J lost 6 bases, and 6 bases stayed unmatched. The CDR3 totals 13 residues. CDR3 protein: CASSRADRGEQYF. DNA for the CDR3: TGCGCCAGCAGCAGGGCCGACAGGGGCGAGCAGTACTTC.

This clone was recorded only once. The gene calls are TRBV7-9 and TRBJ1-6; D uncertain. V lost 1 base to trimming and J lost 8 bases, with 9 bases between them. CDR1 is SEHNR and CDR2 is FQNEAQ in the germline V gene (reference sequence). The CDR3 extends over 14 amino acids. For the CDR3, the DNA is TGTGCCAGCAGCTTAGGTGAGGGCTATTCACCCCTCCACTTT. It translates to CASSLGEGYSPLHF.

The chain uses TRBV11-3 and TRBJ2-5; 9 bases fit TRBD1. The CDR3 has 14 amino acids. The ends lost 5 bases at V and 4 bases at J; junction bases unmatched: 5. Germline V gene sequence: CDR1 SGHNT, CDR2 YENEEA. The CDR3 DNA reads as TGTGCCAGCAGCCTACAGGGGGCTGGAGAGACCCAGTACTTC. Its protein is CASSLQGAGETQYF.

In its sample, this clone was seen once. CDR3: CATSTGVQETQYF. CDR3 in DNA: TGTGCCACCAGCACAGGGGTCCAAGAGACCCAGTACTTC. V usage is TRBV24-1 and J usage is TRBJ2-5; the match to TRBD1 covers 7 bases. J was trimmed by 1 base and V by 7 bases; bases with no gene match: 2. Germline V gives CDR1 KGHDR, CDR2 SFDVKD. The CDR3 has 13 residues.

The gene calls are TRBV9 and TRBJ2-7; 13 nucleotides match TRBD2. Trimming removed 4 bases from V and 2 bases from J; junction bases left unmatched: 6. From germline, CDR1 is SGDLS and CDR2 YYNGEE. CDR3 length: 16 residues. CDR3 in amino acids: CASSPRLAGGTYEQYF. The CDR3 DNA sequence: TGTGCCAGCAGCCCCAGACTAGCGGGGGGAACCTACGAGCAGTACTTC.

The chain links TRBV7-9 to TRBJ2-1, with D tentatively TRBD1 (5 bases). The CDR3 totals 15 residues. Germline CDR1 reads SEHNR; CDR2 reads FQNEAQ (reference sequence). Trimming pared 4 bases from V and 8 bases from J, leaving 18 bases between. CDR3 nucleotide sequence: TGTGCCAGCAGCTCCCAGGGCAGTGGCCACGATGAGCAGTTCTTC. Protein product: CASSSQGSGHDEQFF. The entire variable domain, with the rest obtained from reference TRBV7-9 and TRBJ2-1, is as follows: DTGVSQNPRHKITKRGQNVTFRCDPISEHNRLYWYRQTLGQGPEFLTYFQNEAQLEKSRLLSDRFSAERPKGSFSTLEIQRTEQGDSAMYLCASSSQGSGHDEQFFGPGTRLTVL.

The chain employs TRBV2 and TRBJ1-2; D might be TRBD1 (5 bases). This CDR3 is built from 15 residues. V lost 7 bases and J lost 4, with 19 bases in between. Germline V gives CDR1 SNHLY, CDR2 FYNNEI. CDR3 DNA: TGTGCCAGCACCCTAACGGGGGTTCAATCCTATGGCTACACCTTC. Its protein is CASTLTGVQSYGYTF.